This TCR beta chain was profiled in a study of T-cell reconstitution after alpha-beta-depleted transplantation in children. A few counts support this clonotype. A TCRbeta library incorporating unique molecular identifiers was prepared. Each CDR3 protein gets one entry after TCRdb re-called the PCR reads with MiXCR. This sample has 490,000 or so distinct CDR3 sequences, with approximately 12% found just once. V was trimmed by 4 bases and J by 1 base, leaving 6 bases between them. The CDR3 contains 13 residues. Germline CDR1 KGHDR, CDR2 SFDVKD. The sample was PBMCs from the stem cell graft donor, taken from the stem cell graft. This chain uses TRBV24-1 with TRBJ1-1; D not resolved. The receptor was derived from a human donor who donated a stem cell graft to a child with combined immunodeficiency. CDR3 residues: CATSEAGNTEAFF. DNA of the CDR3: TGTGCCACCAGTGAGGCGGGGAACACTGAAGCTTTCTTT.